Following are 18 T cell receptor beta chains from one sample sequenced in a study of CD8+CD57+ T cells in acquired aplastic anemia. Patients chosen for sequencing had shown CD8+CD57+ cell expansion by flow cytometry. Profiles of TCR beta VDJ and CDR3 were generated from a genomic DNA template. Via MiXCR, TCRdb re-called the reads, giving one row per CDR3 protein. This table has 200,000 to 300,000 distinct CDR3 sequences, approximately 79% appearing once. The sequenced sample was sorted CD4+, CD8+, or CD8+CD57+ T cells (not recorded which) from PBMCs. These receptors were taken from a human donor with aplastic anemia.

A single count supports this clonotype. The DNA is omitted, as the CDR3 cannot be located on it reliably, and the CDR3 follows TCRdb's listing. The gene calls are TRBV7-2 and TRBJ2-1; TRBD1 reflects the table's D call only, with no check against the DNA. The CDR3 is 14 residues long, counting both termini. Germline V gives CDR1 SGHTA, CDR2 FQGNSA. Here the CDR3 reads CASSLVAWGNGRLF.

Comments on this clonotype: This CDR3 fails to terminate in the conserved phenylalanine or tryptophan, so it likely reflects a read error. J is TRBJ2-3 and V is TRBV7-6; no reliable D call. The CDR3 has 13 residues. CDR1 is SGHVS and CDR2 is FNYEAQ in the germline V gene. Here the CDR3 reads CASSLAPTDTQYL. In DNA form, the CDR3 reads TGTGCCAGCAGCTTAGCCCCCACAGATACTCAGTATCTG.

V and J are TRBV12-3 or TRBV12-4 and TRBJ1-1; perhaps TRBD1 as D (6 bases). This CDR3 contains 13 residues. V was clipped by 9 bases and J by 3 bases, with 14 bases between them. DNA of the CDR3: TGTGCCAGTACAGGGAATAGTTACACTGAAGCTTTCTTT. Protein sequence: CASTGNSYTEAFF.

Notes on this clonotype: No conserved phenylalanine or tryptophan is present at the end of the CDR3, so a read error is the likely explanation. The DNA is omitted, as the CDR3 cannot be located on it reliably, and the CDR3 follows TCRdb's listing. This chain's CDR3 is CASGVAGDIHSY. V gene TRBV7-2 combines with J gene TRBJ2-4. Germline values: CDR1 SGHTA, CDR2 FQGNSA. 12 amino acids form the CDR3, both terminal residues included.

This clonotype has more than one count but fewer than ten. As the CDR3 is not closed by the conserved phenylalanine or tryptophan, this likely results from a read error. The DNA is omitted, as the CDR3 cannot be located on it reliably, and the CDR3 follows TCRdb's listing. The V and J genes are TRBV7-8 and TRBJ2-3; the D segment call TRBD2 is taken from the table without a DNA check. The germline gives CDR1 SGHVS, CDR2 FQNEAQ. The CDR3 region is 12 residues in length, termini included. The CDR3 loop is CASSLAGGTDNY.

The chain couples TRBV4-1 to TRBJ2-2, with 10 bases lining up with TRBD1. The CDR3 is 15 residues long. V lost 6 bases, J lost 0 bases, and 1 base stayed unmatched. The germline gives CDR1 MGHRA, CDR2 YSYEKL. In nucleotides, the CDR3 is TGCGCCAGCAGGACAGGGGGCGCGAACACCGGGGAGCTGTTTTTT. Its protein product is CASRTGGANTGELFF.

This clonotype was counted only a few times. The DNA is left out, because the CDR3 cannot be placed on it with certainty; the CDR3 is given as TCRdb lists it. The chain combines TRBV7-9 with TRBJ1-2; TRBD1 reflects the table's D call only, with no check against the DNA. The CDR3 has 15 amino acids, counting both end residues. From germline, CDR1 is SEHNR and CDR2 FQNEAQ (reference sequence). CDR3 region: CAGQGGRETQYFGTF.

A remark on this clonotype: In this CDR3 the conserved last residue, phenylalanine or tryptophan, is missing, so a read error is likely. No DNA is shown, since the ends of the CDR3 on it are uncertain; the CDR3 is the one TCRdb lists. This chain links TRBV2 with TRBJ1-1; the D segment call TRBD1 is taken from the table without a DNA check. Germline CDR1 reads SNHLY; CDR2 reads FYNNEI. The CDR3 spans 16 residues, counting both ends. The CDR3 loop reads CASSLAAGADTPEVCL.

This clonotype was recorded only once. This sequence joins TRBV13 and TRBJ2-7; TRBD2 agrees at 7 bases. CDR1 is PRHDT, CDR2 FYEKMQ, per germline (reference sequence). There are 15 residues in the CDR3. Losses at the gene ends were 3 bases for V and 7 bases for J; bases not matched to a gene: 12. Written as DNA, the CDR3 is TGTGCCAGCAGCTTTAATAGCGGGCGGGGCGGGGAGCAGTACGTC. Translated, it gives CASSFNSGRGGEQYV.

Note on this clonotype: One end of the junction is discordant with germline, which a read error may explain. The chain links TRBV29-1 to TRBJ2-2; 9 bases are shared with TRBD1. CDR1 SQVTM and CDR2 ANQGSEA come from the germline V gene. The CDR3 has 14 amino acids. The CDR3: CSVPRTGEVGELSF. The CDR3 DNA reads TGCAGCGTTCCTCGGACAGGGGAGGTCGGGGAGCTGTCTTTT.

The chain couples TRBV7-6 to TRBJ2-7, with a possible D match to TRBD2 (6 bases). V gave up 3 bases and J gave up 4 bases, with 25 bases separating them. Germline values: CDR1 SGHVS, CDR2 FNYEAQ. The CDR3 extends over 18 amino acids. CDR3 coding DNA: TGTGCCAGCAGCTTGCTGGGAGGCGCAAACACCGGGGAGTACGAGCAGTACGTC. Translation gives CASSLLGGANTGEYEQYV.

As to this clonotype: A read error is likely, as this CDR3 ends without the conserved phenylalanine or tryptophan. The limits of the CDR3 on the DNA are not certain, so only TCRdb's listed CDR3 is given. The rearrangement joins TRBV7-2 to TRBJ2-3; the table gives TRBD1 as D, unverified against the DNA. With termini counted, the CDR3 has 13 amino acids. Germline lookup yields CDR1 SGHTA and CDR2 FQGNSA. CDR3 sequence reads: CASSVTGGAAYGY.

This chain joins TRBV7-2 and TRBJ2-1; 8 bases fit TRBD1. The length of the CDR3 is 16 residues. Trimming took 4 bases from V and 13 from J; bases not matched to a gene: 18. Germline V gene data show CDR1 as SGHTA and CDR2 as FQGNSA. The CDR3 spells CASSSRTGYGYTVQFF. The CDR3 DNA reads as TGTGCCAGCAGCTCCCGGACAGGGTATGGCTACACCGTCCAGTTCTTC. Filled out from reference TRBV7-2 and TRBJ2-1, the complete variable domain reads GAGVSQSPSNKVTEKGKDVELRCDPISGHTALYWYRQSLGQGLEFLIYFQGNSAPDKSGLPSDRFSAERTGGSVSTLTIQRTQQEDSAVYLCASSSRTGYGYTVQFFGPGTRLTVL.

The V gene is TRBV7-2, the J gene TRBJ2-7; D uncertain. CDR3 size: 18 residues. Germline CDR1 and CDR2: SGHTA and FQGNSA. Trimming removed 3 bases at V and 0 bases at J, with 21 bases between. The CDR3 DNA is TGTGCCAGCAGCTTTCAAGCAGGCGCCGCAGATGGCTCCTACGAGCAGTACGTC. This encodes CASSFQAGAADGSYEQYV.

This clonotype was seen a handful of times. The chain combines TRBV24-1 with TRBJ2-1, with 13 bases identical to TRBD2. This CDR3 is built from 14 residues. Trimming at V came to 9 bases and at J to 5 bases, leaving 3 bases not matched to a gene. Germline V gene lookup returns CDR1 KGHDR and CDR2 SFDVKD. CDR3 residues: CATGTSGTDNEQFF. CDR3 DNA: TGTGCCACCGGGACTAGCGGGACCGACAATGAGCAGTTCTTC.

Worth noting for this clonotype: The CDR3 does not close with the conserved phenylalanine or tryptophan, likely indicating a read error. The DNA is omitted, as the CDR3 cannot be located on it reliably, and the CDR3 follows TCRdb's listing. The CDR3 here is CASGDGGTDAPEFCS. The genes are TRBV2 and TRBJ2-1; TRBD1 reflects the table's D call only, with no check against the DNA. Germline CDR1 reads SNHLY; CDR2 reads FYNNEI. The CDR3 adds up to 15 amino acids, both ends counted.

The chain has TRBV6-4 and TRBJ1-4, with 7 bases identical to TRBD1. J was trimmed by 6 bases and V by 6 bases; bases with no gene match: 13. The CDR3 runs to 16 residues. Germline CDR1 reads MRHNA; CDR2 reads SNTAGT. Here the CDR3 DNA reads TGTGCCAGCAGGAAGACGCACAGGGGTAGAGATGAAAAACTGTTTTTT. Encoded protein: CASRKTHRGRDEKLFF.

V and J are TRBV7-8 and TRBJ1-2; D gene unclear. V lost 1 base to trimming and J lost 10 bases, with 22 bases between them. CDR3 size: 16 residues. Germline values: CDR1 SGHVS, CDR2 FQNEAQ. The chain's CDR3 is CASSLERDGLAYYYTF. The CDR3 nucleotides read TGTGCCAGCAGCTTAGAGAGGGATGGGCTCGCATATTACTACACCTTC.